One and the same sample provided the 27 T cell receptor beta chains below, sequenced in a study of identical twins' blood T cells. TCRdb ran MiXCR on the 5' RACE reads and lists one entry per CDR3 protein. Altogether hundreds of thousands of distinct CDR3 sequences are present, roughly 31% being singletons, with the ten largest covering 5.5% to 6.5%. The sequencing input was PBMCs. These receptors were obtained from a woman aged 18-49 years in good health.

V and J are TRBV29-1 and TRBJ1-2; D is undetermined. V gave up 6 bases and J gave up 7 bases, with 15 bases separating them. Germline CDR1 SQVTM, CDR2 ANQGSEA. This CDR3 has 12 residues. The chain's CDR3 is CSVPQTMGGYTF. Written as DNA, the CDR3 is TGCAGCGTGCCGCAGACGATGGGTGGCTACACCTTC.

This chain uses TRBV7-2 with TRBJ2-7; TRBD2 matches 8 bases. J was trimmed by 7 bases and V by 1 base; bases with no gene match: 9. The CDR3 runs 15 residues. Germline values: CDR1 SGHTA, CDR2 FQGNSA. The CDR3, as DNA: TGTGCCAGCAGCTTAGAGAGCGGGAGAAGGGAAGAGCAGTACTTC. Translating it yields CASSLESGRREEQYF.

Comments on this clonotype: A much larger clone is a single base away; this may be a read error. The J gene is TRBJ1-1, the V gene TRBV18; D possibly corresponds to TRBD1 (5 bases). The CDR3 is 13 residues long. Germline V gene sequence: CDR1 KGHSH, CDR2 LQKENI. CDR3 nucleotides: TGTGCCAACTCACAGATTGGGGGCACTGAAGCTTTCTTT. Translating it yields CANSQIGGTEAFF.

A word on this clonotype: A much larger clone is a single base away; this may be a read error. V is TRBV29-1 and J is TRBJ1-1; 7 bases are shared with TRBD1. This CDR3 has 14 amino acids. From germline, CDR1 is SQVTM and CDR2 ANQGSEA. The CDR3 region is CSVEGGRGSTEALF. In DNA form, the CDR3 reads TGCAGCGTTGAAGGGGGCAGGGGGAGCACTGAAGCTCTCTTT.

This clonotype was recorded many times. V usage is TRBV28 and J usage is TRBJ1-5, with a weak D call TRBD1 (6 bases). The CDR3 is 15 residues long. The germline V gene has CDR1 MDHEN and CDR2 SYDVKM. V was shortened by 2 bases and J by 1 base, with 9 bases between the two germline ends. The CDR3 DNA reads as TGTGCCAGCAGTTTAGCAGGACAGAGCAATCAGCCCCAGCATTTT. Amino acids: CASSLAGQSNQPQHF.

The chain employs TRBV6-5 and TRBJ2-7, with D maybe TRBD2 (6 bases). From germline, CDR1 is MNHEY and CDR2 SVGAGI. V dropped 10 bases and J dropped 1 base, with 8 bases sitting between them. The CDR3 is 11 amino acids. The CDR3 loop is CATTSSYEQYF. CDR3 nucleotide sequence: TGTGCCACGACTAGTTCCTACGAGCAGTACTTC.

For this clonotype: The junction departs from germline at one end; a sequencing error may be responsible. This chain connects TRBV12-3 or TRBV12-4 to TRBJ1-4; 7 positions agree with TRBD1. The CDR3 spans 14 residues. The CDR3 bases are TGTGCCGGCAGTTTCCGGGACAGTAATGAAAAACTGTTTTTT. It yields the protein CAGSFRDSNEKLFF.

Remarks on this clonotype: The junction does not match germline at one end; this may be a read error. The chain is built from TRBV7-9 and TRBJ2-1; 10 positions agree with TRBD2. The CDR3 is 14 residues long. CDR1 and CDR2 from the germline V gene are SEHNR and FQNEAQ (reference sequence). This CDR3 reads CASSLAGDWNEQFF. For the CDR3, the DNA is TGTGCCAGCAGCCTAGCGGGAGATTGGAATGAGCAGTTCTTC.

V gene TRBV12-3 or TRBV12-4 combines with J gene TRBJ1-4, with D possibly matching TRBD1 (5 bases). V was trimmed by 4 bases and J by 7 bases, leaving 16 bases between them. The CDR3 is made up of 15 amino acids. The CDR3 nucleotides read TGTGCCAGCAGTTCAACTTACGAGGGGAGTGAAAAACTGTTTTTT. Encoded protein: CASSSTYEGSEKLFF.

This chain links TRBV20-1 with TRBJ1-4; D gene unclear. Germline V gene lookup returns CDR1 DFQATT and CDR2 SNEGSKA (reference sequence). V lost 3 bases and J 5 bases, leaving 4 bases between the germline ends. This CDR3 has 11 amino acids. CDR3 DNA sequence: TGCAGTGCTAGGGAAAATGAAAAACTGTTTTTT. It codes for CSARENEKLFF.

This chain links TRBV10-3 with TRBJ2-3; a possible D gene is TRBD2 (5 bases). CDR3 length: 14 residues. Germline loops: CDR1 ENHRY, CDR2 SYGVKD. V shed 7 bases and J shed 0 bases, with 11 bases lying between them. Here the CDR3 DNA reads TGTGCCATCATGGGGAGCGTTAGCACAGATACGCAGTATTTT. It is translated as CAIMGSVSTDTQYF.

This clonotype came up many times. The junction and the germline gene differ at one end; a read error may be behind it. The CDR3 DNA follows: TGCGCCAGCAGCCAACTAGCGGGAGGCTACAATGAGCAGTTCTTC. This gives the protein CASSQLAGGYNEQFF. The V gene is TRBV3-1, the J gene TRBJ2-1; 12 bases map to TRBD2. CDR1 LGHDT and CDR2 YNNKEL come from the germline V gene (reference sequence). There are 15 residues in the CDR3.

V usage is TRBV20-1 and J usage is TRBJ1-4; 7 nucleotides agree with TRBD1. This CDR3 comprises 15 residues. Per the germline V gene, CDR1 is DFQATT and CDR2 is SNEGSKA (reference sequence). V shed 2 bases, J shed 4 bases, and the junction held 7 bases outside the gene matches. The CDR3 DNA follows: TGCAGTGCTAGACCCGGACAGGCCGATAATGAAAAACTGTTTTTT. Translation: CSARPGQADNEKLFF.

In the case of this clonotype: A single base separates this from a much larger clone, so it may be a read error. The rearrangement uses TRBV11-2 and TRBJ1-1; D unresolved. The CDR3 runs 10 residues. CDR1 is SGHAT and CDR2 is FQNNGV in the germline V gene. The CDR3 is CTSSLEVAFF. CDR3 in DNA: TGTACCAGCAGCTTAGAGGTCGCTTTCTTT.

For the CDR3, the DNA is TGTGCCAGCAGAATGACTAGGTCGGGGACAGATACGCAGTATTTT. Its protein is CASRMTRSGTDTQYF. The J gene is TRBJ2-3, the V gene TRBV27; possibly TRBD2 for D (6 bases). This CDR3 spans 15 amino acids. Deletions cut 6 bases from V and 3 bases from J, with 16 bases between. Looked up from germline, CDR1 is MNHEY and CDR2 is SMNVEV (reference sequence).

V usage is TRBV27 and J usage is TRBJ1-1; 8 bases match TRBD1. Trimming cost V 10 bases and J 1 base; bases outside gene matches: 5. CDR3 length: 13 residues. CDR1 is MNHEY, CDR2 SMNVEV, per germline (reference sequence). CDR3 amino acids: CATTGQGNTEAFF. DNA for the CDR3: TGTGCCACCACAGGACAGGGGAACACTGAAGCTTTCTTT.

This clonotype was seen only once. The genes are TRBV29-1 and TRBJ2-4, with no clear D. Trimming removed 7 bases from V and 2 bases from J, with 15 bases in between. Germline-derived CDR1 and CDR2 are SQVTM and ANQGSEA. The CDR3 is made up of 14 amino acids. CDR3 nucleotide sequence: TGCAGCGACGCCCGCGGCTTTTCCAAAAACATTCAGTACTTC. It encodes CSDARGFSKNIQYF.

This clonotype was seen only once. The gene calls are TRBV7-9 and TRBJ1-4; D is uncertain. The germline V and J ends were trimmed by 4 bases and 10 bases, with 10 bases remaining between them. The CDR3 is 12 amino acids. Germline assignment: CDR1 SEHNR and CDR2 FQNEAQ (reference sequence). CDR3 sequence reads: CASSSLEPKLFF. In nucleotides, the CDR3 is TGTGCCAGCAGCTCCCTCGAACCAAAACTGTTTTTT.

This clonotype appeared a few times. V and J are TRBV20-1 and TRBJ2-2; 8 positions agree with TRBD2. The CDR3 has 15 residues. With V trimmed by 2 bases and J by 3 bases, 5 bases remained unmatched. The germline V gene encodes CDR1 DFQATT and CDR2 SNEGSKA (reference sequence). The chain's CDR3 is CSARTGGPYTGELFF. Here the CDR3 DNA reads TGCAGTGCTAGAACGGGGGGGCCGTACACCGGGGAGCTGTTTTTT.

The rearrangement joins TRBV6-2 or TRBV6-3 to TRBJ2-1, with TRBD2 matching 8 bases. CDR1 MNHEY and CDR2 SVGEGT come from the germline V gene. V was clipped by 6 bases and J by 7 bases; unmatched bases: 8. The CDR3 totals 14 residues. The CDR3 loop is CASRSGSLINEQFF. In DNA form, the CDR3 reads TGTGCCAGCAGAAGCGGGAGTTTAATTAATGAGCAGTTCTTC.

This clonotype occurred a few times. The chain's CDR3 is CASSETIRNYNEQFF. In DNA, the CDR3 is TGTGCCAGCAGTGAGACTATCCGGAACTACAATGAGCAGTTCTTC. This chain joins TRBV6-5 and TRBJ2-1; D might be TRBD2 (5 bases). Trimming stripped 5 bases from V and 3 bases from J, with 14 bases between. Germline-derived CDR1 and CDR2 are MNHEY and SVGAGI. The CDR3 spans 15 residues.

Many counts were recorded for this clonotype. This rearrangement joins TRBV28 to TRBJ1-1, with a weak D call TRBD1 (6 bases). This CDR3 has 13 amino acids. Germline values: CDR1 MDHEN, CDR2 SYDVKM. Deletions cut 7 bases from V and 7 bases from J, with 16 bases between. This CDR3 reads CASILGGRSEAFF. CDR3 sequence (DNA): TGTGCCAGCATCTTAGGGGGAAGAAGTGAAGCTTTCTTT.

Here the CDR3 DNA reads TGTGCCAGCAGCCCCTCGACAGGGGACCGTCGCGGCTACACCTTC. Encoded protein: CASSPSTGDRRGYTF. The chain links TRBV13 to TRBJ1-2, with 8 bases matching TRBD1. The CDR3 runs 15 residues. Germline V gene data show CDR1 as PRHDT and CDR2 as FYEKMQ (reference sequence). V shed 5 bases, J shed 8 bases, and the junction held 13 bases outside the gene matches. Using reference TRBV13 and TRBJ1-2 for the parts outside the CDR3, the full variable domain is AAGVIQSPRHLIKEKRETATLKCYPIPRHDTVYWYQQGPGQDPQFLISFYEKMQSDKGSIPDRFSAQQFSDYHSELNMSSLELGDSALYFCASSPSTGDRRGYTFGSGTRLTVV.

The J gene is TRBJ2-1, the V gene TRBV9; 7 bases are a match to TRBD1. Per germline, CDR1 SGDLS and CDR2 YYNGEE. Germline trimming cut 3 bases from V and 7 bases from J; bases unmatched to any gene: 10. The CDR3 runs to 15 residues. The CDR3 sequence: CASSAQPAGGNEQFF. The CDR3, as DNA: TGTGCCAGCAGCGCCCAGCCCGCAGGGGGAAATGAGCAGTTCTTC.

The DNA for the CDR3 is TGTGCCAGTAGTATGGGAAGGAATCAGCCCCAGCATTTT. This translates into CASSMGRNQPQHF. V gene TRBV19 combines with J gene TRBJ1-5; D not resolved. The CDR3 is 13 amino acids. Germline-derived CDR1 and CDR2 are LNHDA and SQIVND (reference sequence). Trimming took off 3 bases at V and 4 bases at J, with 7 bases between the two ends.

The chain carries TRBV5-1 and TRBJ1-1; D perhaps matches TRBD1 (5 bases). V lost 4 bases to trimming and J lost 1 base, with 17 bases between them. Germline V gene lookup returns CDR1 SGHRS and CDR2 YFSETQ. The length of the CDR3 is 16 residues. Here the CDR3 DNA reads TGCGCCAGCAGCCTCGAGAAAGGCGGGGGGAACACTGAAGCTTTCTTT. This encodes CASSLEKGGGNTEAFF.

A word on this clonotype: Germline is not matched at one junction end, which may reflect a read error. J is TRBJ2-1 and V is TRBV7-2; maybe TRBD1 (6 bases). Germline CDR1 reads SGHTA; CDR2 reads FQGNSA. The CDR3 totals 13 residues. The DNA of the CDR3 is TGTGCCGGCAGCTTAACGAAAAGGGGGTTCACGTTCTTC. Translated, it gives CAGSLTKRGFTFF.